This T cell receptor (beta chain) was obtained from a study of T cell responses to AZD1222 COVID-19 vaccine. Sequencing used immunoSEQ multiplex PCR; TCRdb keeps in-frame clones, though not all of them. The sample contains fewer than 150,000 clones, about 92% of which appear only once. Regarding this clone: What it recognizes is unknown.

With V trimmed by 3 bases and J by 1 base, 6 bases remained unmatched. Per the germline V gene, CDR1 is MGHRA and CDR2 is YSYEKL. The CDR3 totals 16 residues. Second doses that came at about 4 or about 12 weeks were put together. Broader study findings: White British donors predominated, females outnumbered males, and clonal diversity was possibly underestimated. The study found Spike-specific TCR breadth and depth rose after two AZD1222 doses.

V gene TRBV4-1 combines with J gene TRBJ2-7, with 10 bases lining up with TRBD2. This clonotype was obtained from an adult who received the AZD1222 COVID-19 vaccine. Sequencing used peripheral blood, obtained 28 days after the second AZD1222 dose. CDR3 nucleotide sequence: TGCGCCAGCAGCCACTCTAGCGGGAGTGGATCCTACGAGCAGTACTTC. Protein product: CASSHSSGSGSYEQYF.